The 9 T cell receptor beta chains presented below share a single source sample, sequenced in a study of blood T cell repertoires in COVID-19. The data were produced by immunoSEQ multiplex PCR, yet TCRdb's version contains in-frame clones alone and is incomplete. The top ten hold 6% to 6.5% of the sample, which has tens of thousands of clones, 75% to 95% seen once. Specimen: peripheral blood. The receptors derive from a man between 65 and 85 years old with active COVID-19.

The chain recombines TRBV7-8 with TRBJ2-5; D might be TRBD2 (5 bases). From germline, CDR1 is SGHVS and CDR2 FQNEAQ. The CDR3 covers 15 residues. Deletions cut 1 base from V and 1 base from J, with 10 bases between. The CDR3 DNA follows: TGTGCCAGCAGCTTAGTTCTGGGGAGCCAAGAGACCCAGTACTTC. It translates to CASSLVLGSQETQYF.

V and J are TRBV2 and TRBJ1-3; 8 bases fit TRBD1. CDR3 size: 16 residues. Germline-derived CDR1 and CDR2 are SNHLY and FYNNEI. After removal of 0 bases from V and 3 bases from J, the junction contained 4 bases not matched to a gene. CDR3 DNA sequence: TGTGCCAGCAGTGAAGCTTCAGGGGGCTTTGGAAACACCATATATTTT. Its protein product is CASSEASGGFGNTIYF.

The chain carries TRBV10-2 and TRBJ2-2; 9 bases map to TRBD1. The CDR3 loop spans 14 amino acids. The J segment lost 5 bases and the V segment lost 6 bases, leaving 4 bases of the junction unmatched. Germline V gene sequence: CDR1 WSHSY, CDR2 SAAADI. The CDR3 bases are TGCGCCAGCAGGGGACAGGGTTGGACCGGGGAGCTGTTTTTT. This codes for CASRGQGWTGELFF.

The chain carries TRBV5-1 and TRBJ1-5; tentatively, D is TRBD1 (5 bases). Germline-derived CDR1 and CDR2 are SGHRS and YFSETQ. Between the trimmed V and J ends, which lost 4 bases and 9 bases, there was a span of 17 bases. The CDR3 loop spans 14 amino acids. The CDR3 loop is CASSPSGGVWPQHF. The DNA for the CDR3 is TGCGCCAGCAGCCCTTCCGGGGGGGTGTGGCCCCAGCATTTT.

The rearrangement links TRBV29-1 to TRBJ1-2, with 9 bases aligning to TRBD1. The CDR3 covers 13 residues. V shed 6 bases and J 4 bases; nucleotides not matched to a gene: 6. Germline V gives CDR1 SQVTM, CDR2 ANQGSEA. CDR3 sequence reads: CSVDQGQGYGYTF. As DNA, the CDR3 is TGCAGCGTCGATCAGGGACAGGGCTATGGCTACACCTTC. The full variable domain, completed using reference TRBV29-1 and TRBJ1-2, is SAVISQKPSRDICQRGTSLTIQCQVDSQVTMMFWYRQQPGQSLTLIATANQGSEATYESGFVIDKFPISRPNLTFSTLTVSNMSPEDSSIYLCSVDQGQGYGYTFGSGTRLTVV.

The chain has TRBV6-2 or TRBV6-3 and TRBJ2-2; 9 positions match TRBD1. The junction had 8 bases not matched to a gene; V was cut back by 2 bases and J by 4 bases. Germline V lookup: CDR1 MNHEY, CDR2 SVGEGT. The CDR3 spans 17 residues. Here the CDR3 DNA reads TGTGCCAGCAGTTACAGTGGGACAGGGCTTAGCACCGGGGAGCTGTTTTTT. This encodes CASSYSGTGLSTGELFF.

This clone came up once. DNA of the CDR3: TGTGCCAGCAGCCAGGACGGACACCCCACAGATACGCAGTATTTT. Encoded protein: CASSQDGHPTDTQYF. The chain employs TRBV3-1 (or the pseudogene TRBV3-2) and TRBJ2-3; possibly TRBD1 for D (5 bases). This CDR3 is built from 15 residues. CDR1 LGHDT and CDR2 YNNKEL come from the germline V gene (reference sequence). The ends were cut back, 3 bases at V and 2 bases at J, with 12 bases in the middle.

This rearrangement joins TRBV6-5 to TRBJ1-1, with TRBD1 matching over 7 bases. The CDR3 totals 13 residues. Looked up from germline, CDR1 is MNHEY and CDR2 is SVGAGI. Trimming took 6 bases from V and 7 from J; bases not matched to a gene: 8. CDR3 loop: CASSFDRVDEAFF. Written as DNA, the CDR3 is TGTGCCAGCAGCTTTGACAGGGTAGATGAAGCTTTCTTT.

V usage is TRBV5-1 and J usage is TRBJ1-1; 7 bases agree with TRBD1. Germline CDR1 and CDR2: SGHRS and YFSETQ. V shed 4 bases, J shed 1 base, and the junction held 4 bases outside the gene matches. There are 14 residues in the CDR3. CDR3: CASSKDRPNTEAFF. As DNA, the CDR3 is TGCGCCAGCAGCAAGGACAGGCCGAACACTGAAGCTTTCTTT.